The 13 T cell receptor beta chains presented below share a single source sample, sequenced in a study of tumor and adjacent non-tumor tissue in lung cancer. TCRbeta libraries were built with three rounds of nested PCR, modified from ARM-PCR. TCRdb processed the multiplex PCR reads anew with MiXCR; each CDR3 protein has one entry. The sample consists of roughly 48,000 distinct CDR3 sequences, less than 70% of them appearing once. The template was RNA from unsorted bulk tissue. Distant lung tissue was collected more than 3 cm away from the tumor edge. Sequencing used distant non-tumor lung tissue. The source is a woman in her 70s with non-small cell lung cancer.

The V and J genes are TRBV10-3 and TRBJ2-2; tentatively, D is TRBD2 (5 bases). V lost 2 bases, J lost 6 bases, and 13 bases lay in between. The germline CDR1 and CDR2 sequences are ENHRY and SYGVKD. CDR3 size: 15 residues. The CDR3 region is CAISELMGAAGELFF. In nucleotides, the CDR3 is TGTGCCATCAGTGAGCTTATGGGAGCAGCCGGGGAGCTGTTTTTT.

A word on this clonotype: The junction shows a germline mismatch at one end, possibly a read error. DNA for the CDR3: TGTGCTAGCAGCTTATCCCTAGCGGGGCCCGTTGATTATTTCTTC. Translating gives CASSLSLAGPVDYFF. J is TRBJ2-1 and V is TRBV11-1; 9 nucleotides line up with TRBD2. The CDR3 loop spans 15 amino acids. CDR1 is SGHAT and CDR2 is FQDESV in the germline V gene (reference sequence).

About this clonotype itself: In this CDR3 the conserved last residue, phenylalanine or tryptophan, is missing, so a read error is likely. The chain uses TRBV6-2 or TRBV6-3 and TRBJ2-7; perhaps D is TRBD1 or TRBD2 (5 bases each). Germline-derived CDR1 and CDR2 are MNHEY and SVGEGT. The CDR3 has 14 residues. DNA for the CDR3: TGTGCCAACAGTTTGCGGGCAAGGGGCTTCGAGCAGTACTAC. Translated, it gives CANSLRARGFEQYY.

This clonotype was detected ten times or more. V and J are TRBV28 and TRBJ2-7; D call uncertain. The CDR3 has 12 amino acids. Deletions cut 3 bases from V and 3 bases from J, with 6 bases between. Germline loops: CDR1 MDHEN, CDR2 SYDVKM. Here the CDR3 reads CASSFRVYEQYF. CDR3 nucleotide sequence: TGTGCCAGCAGTTTCCGCGTCTACGAGCAGTACTTC.

In this sample, this clonotype turned up a few times. The V gene is TRBV20-1, the J gene TRBJ2-7; 8 bases agree with TRBD2. The V segment lost 3 bases and the J segment 3 bases; nucleotides outside the gene matches: 1. Germline CDR1 DFQATT, CDR2 SNEGSKA (reference sequence). This CDR3 has 12 amino acids. The CDR3 sequence: CSARLAGYEQYF. The CDR3 DNA follows: TGCAGTGCTAGGCTAGCGGGCTACGAGCAGTACTTC.

Notes on this clonotype: The junction shows a germline mismatch at one end, possibly a read error. This chain links TRBV11-1 with TRBJ2-1; D may match TRBD1 or TRBD2 (6 bases each). Germline assignment: CDR1 SGHAT and CDR2 FQDESV (reference sequence). The CDR3 loop spans 16 amino acids. CDR3 sequence (DNA): TGTGCCAACAGCTTAGCCCTGGGGGGCCTGTACAATGAGCAGTTCTTC. It encodes CANSLALGGLYNEQFF.

As to this clonotype: At one boundary the junction diverges from the germline segment, which might be a read error. V usage is TRBV11-1 and J usage is TRBJ2-1; D not resolved. The CDR3 runs 13 residues. CDR1 SGHAT and CDR2 FQDESV come from the germline V gene (reference sequence). The CDR3 DNA sequence: TGTGCCGGCAGTTACCTTACCTGTGGTGAGCAGTTCTTC. This encodes CAGSYLTCGEQFF.

A few counts support this clonotype. V and J are TRBV30 and TRBJ2-1; 8 nucleotides agree with TRBD1. Germline-derived CDR1 and CDR2 are GTSNPN and SVGIG (reference sequence). CDR3 length equals 15 residues. V lost 5 bases to trimming and J lost 14 bases; unmatched junction nucleotides: 20. Written as DNA, the CDR3 is TGTGCCTGGGACAGAGATGGACAGGGCGTTATGGGCGAGTTCTTC. Protein product: CAWDRDGQGVMGEFF.

About this clonotype itself: Relative to the germline gene, one junction end is altered; a read error may explain this. V and J are TRBV6-5 and TRBJ2-5, with D possibly matching TRBD2 (5 bases). The CDR3 runs 15 residues. Per the germline V gene, CDR1 is MNHEY and CDR2 is SVGAGI. The CDR3 here is CASSYSRTGWEIQYF. The DNA for the CDR3 is TGTGCCAGCAGTTACTCGCGGACCGGGTGGGAGATCCAGTACTTC.

This clonotype was observed many times. V gene TRBV5-4 combines with J gene TRBJ2-5, with a possible D match to TRBD1 (6 bases). V lost 3 bases and J lost 5, with 17 bases in between. The CDR3 is 15 amino acids. From germline, CDR1 is SGHNT and CDR2 YYREEE (reference sequence). This chain's CDR3 is CASSSSTGSVETQYF. CDR3 DNA: TGTGCCAGCAGCTCTTCGACAGGATCGGTGGAGACCCAGTACTTC.

The chain recombines TRBV12-3 or TRBV12-4 with TRBJ1-3; TRBD1 agrees at 9 bases. With V trimmed by 10 bases and J by 6 bases, 13 bases remained unmatched. The CDR3 sequence is 15 residues long. CDR3 sequence: CAISLDRGDENTIYF. The DNA for the CDR3 is TGTGCCATCAGCCTGGACAGGGGAGATGAAAACACCATATATTTT.

This clonotype was observed at least ten times. This rearrangement joins TRBV7-3 to TRBJ2-2, with D uncertain. The V and J ends lost 0 bases and 1 base respectively, with 9 bases between them. The CDR3 spans 16 residues. CDR1 and CDR2 from the germline V gene are SGHTA and FQGTGA. In DNA form, the CDR3 reads TGTGCCAGCAGCTTAACGCGGCGGATGAACACCGGGGAGCTGTTTTTT. This encodes CASSLTRRMNTGELFF.

A note on this clonotype: The junction departs from germline at one end; a sequencing error may be responsible. The J gene is TRBJ2-1, the V gene TRBV11-3; 9 nucleotides align to TRBD2. Germline CDR1 SGHNT, CDR2 YENEEA. This CDR3 contains 15 residues. CDR3 residues: CTSSQTSGVYNEQFF. CDR3 nucleotides: TGTACCAGCAGCCAGACTAGCGGAGTTTACAATGAGCAGTTCTTC.